This T cell receptor (beta chain) derives from a study of CD8 T cells in Susac syndrome. With 4 bases clipped from V and 6 bases from J, the junction kept 2 bases outside the gene matches. From germline, CDR1 is LGHDT and CDR2 YNNKEL (reference sequence). CDR3 length: 14 amino acids. When the RNA was reverse transcribed, random hexamers were used with an input of roughly 0.5 to 1 ug. Across 54 Vbeta and 13 Jbeta, immunoSEQ multiplex PCR amplified TCR beta CDR3. MiXCR, run by TCRdb on the immunoSEQ multiplex PCR reads, gives a single entry per CDR3 protein. Among roughly 200,000 distinct CDR3 sequences listed, around 94% were seen once.

The chain employs TRBV3-1 and TRBJ2-2; TRBD2 matches 10 bases. This receptor was obtained from a human donor with Susac syndrome. Sequenced material: CD4+ T cells from PBMCs. CDR3 protein: CASSRLAGAGELFF. The CDR3 DNA is TGTGCCAGCAGCCGGCTAGCGGGAGCCGGGGAGCTGTTTTTT.